Reported below is one T cell receptor (beta chain). Its specificity is not known. This sample was included in a study of T-cell memory formation after mild COVID-19. Study-level information: Clusters were largely donor specific.

TCR alpha and TCR beta cDNA libraries carrying sample barcodes and UMIs were produced by 5'RACE using constant-segment primers. TCRdb reanalysed the 5' RACE reads using MiXCR and keeps one entry per CDR3 protein. This table has about 130,000 distinct CDR3 sequences, over 15% appearing once. General study results and limits: Prior to infection, memory already included some responding clones, suggesting cross-reactive memory joined.

This CDR3 is built from 14 residues. Unmatched junction bases numbered 6, after V lost 3 bases and J lost 7 bases. Germline V CDR1 and CDR2: DFQATT, SNEGSKA (reference sequence). J is TRBJ2-1 and V is TRBV20-1; TRBD2 matches at 10 bases. The sequencing sample was made of PBMCs or a T cell subset sorted from them (not recorded which). This TCR was recovered from a man in his late teens or twenties who had mild COVID-19 (a few samples of this study predate the infection). Cell type and time point are not known. The CDR3 protein is CSASPQTSGNEQFF. CDR3 in DNA: TGCAGTGCTAGCCCCCAGACTAGCGGGAATGAGCAGTTCTTC.